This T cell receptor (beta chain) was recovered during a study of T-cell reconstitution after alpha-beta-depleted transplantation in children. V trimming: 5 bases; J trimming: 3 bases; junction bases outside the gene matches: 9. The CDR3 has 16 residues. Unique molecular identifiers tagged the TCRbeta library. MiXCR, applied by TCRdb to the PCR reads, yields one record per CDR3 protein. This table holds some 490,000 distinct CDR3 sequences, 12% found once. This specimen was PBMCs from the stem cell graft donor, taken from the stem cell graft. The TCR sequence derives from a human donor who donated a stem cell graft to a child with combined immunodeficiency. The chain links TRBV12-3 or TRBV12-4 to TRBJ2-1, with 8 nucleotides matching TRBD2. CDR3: CASSPKLLADYNEQFF. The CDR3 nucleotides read TGTGCCAGCAGTCCAAAGTTACTAGCGGACTACAATGAGCAGTTCTTC.